This T cell receptor (beta chain) was profiled in a study of metastatic and nonmetastatic thyroid tumors. Background on the study: Repertoire data that came from the blood and tumor or nodule tissue of malignant and benign thyroid patients were compared. Findings of the study overall: Across blood and tumor, TCR beta diversity in malignant thyroid tumors was reportedly significantly higher than in benign nodules.

As processed by the authors: The distant-metastasis classifier for papillary thyroid cancer was built from CDR3 differences across clinicopathological groups. TCRdb re-clonotyped the PCR reads through MiXCR. The authors' filters were not applied to this entry. This sample has roughly 21,000 clones, with 25% to 30% found just once. Details on this clone: Its antigen is undetermined.

Germline-derived CDR1 and CDR2 are SGHRS and YFSETQ. This CDR3 comprises 17 residues. V shed 3 bases, J shed 8 bases, and the junction held 14 bases outside the gene matches. Thyroid surgery had not been preceded by any treatment in any patient. The sequence was obtained from a male donor with papillary thyroid cancer or a benign thyroid nodule (not recorded which). Some clones in this sample may be carry-over from other donors' samples. Material: tumor tissue. The rearrangement joins TRBV5-1 to TRBJ1-2; 12 bases match TRBD1. CDR3 loop: CASSSDGTGGSFGGYTF. The CDR3 DNA follows: TGCGCCAGCAGCTCAGACGGGACAGGGGGCTCATTCGGCGGCTACACCTTC.